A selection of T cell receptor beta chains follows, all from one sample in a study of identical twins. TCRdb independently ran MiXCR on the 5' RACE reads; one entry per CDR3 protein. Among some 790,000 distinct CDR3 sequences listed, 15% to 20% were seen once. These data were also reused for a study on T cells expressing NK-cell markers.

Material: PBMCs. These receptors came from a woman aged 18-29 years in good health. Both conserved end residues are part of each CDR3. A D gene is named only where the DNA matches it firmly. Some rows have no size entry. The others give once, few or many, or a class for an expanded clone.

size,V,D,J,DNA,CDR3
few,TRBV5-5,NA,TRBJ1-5,TGTGCCAGCAGCTTGGAATATAGCAATCAGCCCCAGCATTTT,CASSLEYSNQPQHF
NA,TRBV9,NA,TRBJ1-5,TGTGCCAGCAGCGCGCCCCCAGGCATAGGGCAGCCCCAGCATTTT,CASSAPPGIGQPQHF
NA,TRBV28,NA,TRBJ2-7,TGTGCCAGCAGTTGGTCGGGAGCCCCGGGGCAGTACTTC,CASSWSGAPGQYF
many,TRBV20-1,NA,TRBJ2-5,TGCAGTGCTAGAGAGGGGGAGACCCAGTACTTC,CSAREGETQYF
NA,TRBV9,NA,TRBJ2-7,TGTGCCAGCAGCCCCCCCAGGGAGATCGAGCAGTACTTC,CASSPPREIEQYF
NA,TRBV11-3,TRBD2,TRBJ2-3,TGTGCCAGCAGCTCTGGACTAGCGGGAGGAGCAGATACGCAGTATTTT,CASSSGLAGGADTQYF
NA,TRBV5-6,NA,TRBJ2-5,TGTGCCAGCAGCTTTAGCAGCGAGACGGGGACCCAGTACTTC,CASSFSSETGTQYF
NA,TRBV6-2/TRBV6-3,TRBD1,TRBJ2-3,TGTGCCAGCAGAGAAGACAGGGGGTTCACAGATACGCAGTATTTT,CASREDRGFTDTQYF
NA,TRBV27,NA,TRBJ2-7,TGTGCCAGCAGTTTTAAGCGGTCCTACGAGCAGTACTTC,CASSFKRSYEQYF
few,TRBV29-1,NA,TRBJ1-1,TGCAGCGTGGACACGGTGAACACTGAAGCTTTCTTT,CSVDTVNTEAFF
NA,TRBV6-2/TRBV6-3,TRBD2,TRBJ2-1,TGTGCCAGCAGGACTAGCGGGGACAATGAGCAGTTCTTC,CASRTSGDNEQFF
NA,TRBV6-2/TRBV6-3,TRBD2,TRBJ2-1,TGTGCCAGCAGTTACCTAGCGGGAGGGGAGTCCTACAATGAGCAGTTCTTC,CASSYLAGGESYNEQFF
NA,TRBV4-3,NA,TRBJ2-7,TGCGCCAGCAGCCAGGAAATACATGTGGTAGCGACCAGCTCCTACGAGCAGTACTTC,CASSQEIHVVATSSYEQYF
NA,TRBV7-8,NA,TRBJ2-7,TGTGCCAGCAGCTTAGAGAGGGACCTCTCCTACGAGCAGTACTTC,CASSLERDLSYEQYF
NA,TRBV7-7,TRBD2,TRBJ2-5,TGTGCCAGCAGTTCATCCCCGGGACTAACCCCTCAAGAGACCCAGTACTTC,CASSSSPGLTPQETQYF
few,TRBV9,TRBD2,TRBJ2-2,TGTGCCAGCAGCGTTAACGGGGGGGCCTCCGGGGAGCTGTTTTTT,CASSVNGGASGELFF
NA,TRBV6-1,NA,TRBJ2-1,TGTGCCAGCAGTGGCCCCGGACTAACTAATGAGCAGTTCTTC,CASSGPGLTNEQFF
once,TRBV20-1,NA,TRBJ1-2,TGCAGTGCCAACCTTAGGGCGTTCAGCACGGGTGATTCTGGCTACACCTTC,CSANLRAFSTGDSGYTF
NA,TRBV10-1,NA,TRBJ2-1,TGCGCCAGCAGTGAGTCGGGTTTTGCGTTTGCCAATGAGCAGTTCTTC,CASSESGFAFANEQFF
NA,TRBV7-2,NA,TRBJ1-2,TGTGCCAGCAGCTTTGCGGACCTGCGTGGCTACACCTTC,CASSFADLRGYTF
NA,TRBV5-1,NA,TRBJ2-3,TGCGCCAGCGGTCGGGGAACCCGCACAGATACGCAGTATTTT,CASGRGTRTDTQYF
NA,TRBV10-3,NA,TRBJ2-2,TGTGCCACCACCCCCCCAGGGGGGGACACCGGGGAGCTGTTTTTT,CATTPPGGDTGELFF
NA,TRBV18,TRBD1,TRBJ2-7,TGTGCCAGCTCACCTCCGGGACAGAGGACCTACGAGCAGTACTTC,CASSPPGQRTYEQYF
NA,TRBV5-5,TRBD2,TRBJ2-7,TGTGCCAGCAGCTTACTAGCGGGGTACTACGAGCAGTACTTC,CASSLLAGYYEQYF
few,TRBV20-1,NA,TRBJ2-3,TGCAGTGCTAGACCCGAACCGACAGATACGCAGTATTTT,CSARPEPTDTQYF
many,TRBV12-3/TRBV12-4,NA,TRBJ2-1,TGTGCCAGCAGTGGGGGGCGCGTCTACAATGAGCAGTTCTTC,CASSGGRVYNEQFF
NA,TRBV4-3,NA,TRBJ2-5,TGCGCCAGCAGCCAAATGGAAGGGACCCAGTACTTC,CASSQMEGTQYF
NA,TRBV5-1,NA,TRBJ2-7,TGCGCCAGCAGCACCCAAGCAGTCGGGGGCGGGAACGAGCAGTACTTC,CASSTQAVGGGNEQYF
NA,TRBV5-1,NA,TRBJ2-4,TGCGCCAGCAGCTTGGATGCGTCCTTGTACATTCAGTACTTC,CASSLDASLYIQYF
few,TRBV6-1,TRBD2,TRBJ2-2,TGTGCCAGCAGCGGACTAGCGGGGAGTGCGAACACCGGGGAGCTGTTTTTT,CASSGLAGSANTGELFF
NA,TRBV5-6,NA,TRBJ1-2,TGTGCCAGCAGCTTGGGGGGAAGAGGTGGCTACACCTTC,CASSLGGRGGYTF
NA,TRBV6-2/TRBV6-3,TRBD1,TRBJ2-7,TGTGCCAGCAGTTACCCTCGGGACAGGGGCTACGAGCAGTACTTC,CASSYPRDRGYEQYF
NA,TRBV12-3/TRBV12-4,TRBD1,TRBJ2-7,TGTGCCAGCAGTGGACAGGGGTGGAACGAGCAGTACTTC,CASSGQGWNEQYF
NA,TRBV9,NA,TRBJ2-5,TGTGCCAGCAGCGTAGACGGGCCCCCCTTGACCCAGTACTTC,CASSVDGPPLTQYF
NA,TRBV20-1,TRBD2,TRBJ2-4,TGCAGTGCTATTAAGGACGGGGGGGCGGAAAACATTCAGTACTTC,CSAIKDGGAENIQYF
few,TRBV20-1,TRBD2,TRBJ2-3,TGCAGTGCTAAGTCGACTAGCGGGTACACAGATACGCAGTATTTT,CSAKSTSGYTDTQYF
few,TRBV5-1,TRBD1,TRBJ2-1,TGCGCCAGCAGGCTGGACAGGGTAGGGGAGCAGTTCTTC,CASRLDRVGEQFF
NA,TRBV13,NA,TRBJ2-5,TGTGCCAGCAGCATTGCGTACCAAGAGACCCAGTACTTC,CASSIAYQETQYF
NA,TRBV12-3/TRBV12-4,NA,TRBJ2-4,TGTGCCAGCAGTTTAGGGCAGGGGCGGCGGGTCATTCAGTACTTC,CASSLGQGRRVIQYF
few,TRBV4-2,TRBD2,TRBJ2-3,TGTGCCAGCAGCCCGAGCGGGGGGACCACCACAGATACGCAGTATTTT,CASSPSGGTTTDTQYF
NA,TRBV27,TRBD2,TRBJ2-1,TGTGCCAGCAGTTTACTCAGACTAGCGATCTCTGAGCAGTTCTTC,CASSLLRLAISEQFF
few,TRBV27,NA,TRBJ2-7,TGTGCCAGCAGTTTATCTCGGGACCCCCTCGGGCAGTACTTC,CASSLSRDPLGQYF
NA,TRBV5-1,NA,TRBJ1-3,TGCGCCAGCAGCTTGTCAGGGACCCCTGGAAACACCATATATTTT,CASSLSGTPGNTIYF
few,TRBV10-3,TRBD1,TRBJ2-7,TGTGCCATCAGTGACCGCGGACAGGGTATTGACGAGCAGTACTTC,CAISDRGQGIDEQYF
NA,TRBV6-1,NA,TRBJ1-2,TGTGCCAGCAGTGAAGCGACAGGTACTTTCAACTATGGCTACACCTTC,CASSEATGTFNYGYTF
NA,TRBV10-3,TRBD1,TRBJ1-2,TGTGCCATCAGTGAGCCTGGGACAGGGGGGAACTATGGCTACACCTTC,CAISEPGTGGNYGYTF
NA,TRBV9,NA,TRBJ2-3,TGTGCCAGCAGCGTAGGGGCCGTCCCAGATACGCAGTATTTT,CASSVGAVPDTQYF
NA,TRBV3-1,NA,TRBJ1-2,TGTGCCAGCAGCCCCCTTCAGGGTGTAGGAGGCTACACCTTC,CASSPLQGVGGYTF
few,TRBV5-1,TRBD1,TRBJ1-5,TGCGCCAGCAGCCGCTCGACAGGGGACAATCAGCCCCAGCATTTT,CASSRSTGDNQPQHF